The source of this TCR beta chain is a study of cytomegalovirus exposure and HLA in healthy donors. Study-wide results and limits: Per a prior analysis, the majority of TCR beta V segments were productive roughly 87% or roughly 30% of the time.

60 Vbeta and 13 Jbeta primers were used in PCR. The data were produced by immunoSEQ multiplex PCR, yet TCRdb's version contains in-frame clones alone and is incomplete. The sample includes under 200,000 clones, around three quarters seen only once; the top ten take roughly 1.6%. Of note for this clone: Antigen: not known.

The CDR3 has 15 amino acids. V was pared by 2 bases and J by 6 bases, with 8 bases of the junction left unmatched. Germline-derived CDR1 and CDR2 are LNHNV and YYDKDF (reference sequence). Material: PBMCs. This chain connects TRBV15 to TRBJ2-7, with TRBD1 identical over 9 bases. This sequence originates from a man aged 40-50 years in good health and CMV-seronegative. Here the CDR3 DNA reads TGTGCCACCAGCAGAAACCGGGACAGGGTATCCGAGCAGTACTTC. This encodes CATSRNRDRVSEQYF. The entire variable domain, with the rest obtained from reference TRBV15 and TRBJ2-7, is as follows: DAMVIQNPRYQVTQFGKPVTLSCSQTLNHNVMYWYQQKSSQAPKLLFHYYDKDFNNEADTPDNFQSRRPNTSFCFLDIRSPGLGDTAMYLCATSRNRDRVSEQYFGPGTRLTVT.